The 25 T cell receptor beta chains below all came from one sample that was sequenced in a study of technical replicates of blood from a handful of donors. Sequencing used immunoSEQ multiplex PCR; TCRdb keeps in-frame clones, though not all of them. Of about 99,000 clones in the sample, around 95% are singletons; the top ten hold roughly 0.2%. Sequenced material: T cells isolated from PBMCs. All receptors come from a human donor in good health.

The gene calls are TRBV5-4 and TRBJ2-7; 10 bases map to TRBD1. The V gene's germline CDR1 is SGHNT and CDR2 YYREEE (reference sequence). The V gene end was trimmed by 0 bases and the J gene end by 3 bases; junction bases not matched to a gene: 0. The CDR3 consists of 14 residues. The CDR3 reads CASSLGDRGYEQYF. CDR3 in DNA: TGTGCCAGCAGCTTGGGGGACAGGGGCTACGAGCAGTACTTC.

V is TRBV7-9 and J is TRBJ2-6, with D perhaps matching TRBD1 (6 bases). Germline-derived CDR1 and CDR2 are SEHNR and FQNEAQ (reference sequence). Trimming took off 5 bases at V and 0 bases at J, with 17 bases between the two ends. The CDR3 is made up of 18 amino acids. Here the CDR3 DNA reads TGTGCCAGCAGCAACCGCCAGGGGCTCATCTCTGGGGCCAACGTCCTGACTTTC. It translates to CASSNRQGLISGANVLTF.

The CDR3 nucleotides read TGCAGCGTAAGACAGGCAGGGACATATGGCTACACCTTC. Amino acid sequence: CSVRQAGTYGYTF. The chain has TRBV29-1 and TRBJ1-2, with D maybe TRBD1 (6 bases). The V and J ends lost 6 bases and 5 bases respectively, with 16 bases between them. The length of the CDR3 is 13 residues. Germline CDR1 SQVTM, CDR2 ANQGSEA.

The chain combines TRBV6-1 with TRBJ2-1; TRBD1 matches at 7 bases. Germline V gives CDR1 MNHNS, CDR2 SASEGT. After removal of 6 bases from V and 5 bases from J, the junction contained 7 bases not matched to a gene. This CDR3 is 14 amino acids long. This CDR3 reads CASRTGWYNNEQFF. The CDR3 DNA follows: TGTGCCAGCAGGACAGGGTGGTATAACAATGAGCAGTTCTTC.

This chain uses TRBV7-3 with TRBJ1-2; TRBD1 aligns across 10 bases. The CDR3 is 17 amino acids. Germline V gene data show CDR1 as SGHTA and CDR2 as FQGTGA. V lost 5 bases, J lost 4 bases, and 13 bases stayed unmatched. CDR3 sequence: CASSRLLGTGAIYGYTF. CDR3 DNA sequence: TGTGCCAGCAGCCGCCTTCTGGGGACAGGGGCGATCTATGGCTACACCTTC.

The genes are TRBV6-1 and TRBJ1-5; tentatively, D is TRBD1 (5 bases). This CDR3 is built from 12 residues. Germline V gene data show CDR1 as MNHNS and CDR2 as SASEGT. The CDR3 reads CASRQSNQPQHF. CDR3 sequence (DNA): TGTGCTTCGAGACAGAGCAATCAGCCCCAGCATTTT.

CDR3 in amino acids: CASSPGGYGELFF. CDR3 in DNA: TGTGCCAGCAGCCCCGGGGGGTACGGGGAGCTGTTTTTT. This sequence joins TRBV14 and TRBJ2-2; 7 bases are a match to TRBD2. The V gene's germline CDR1 is SGHDN and CDR2 FVKESK. Trimming removed 4 bases from V and 7 bases from J; junction bases left unmatched: 3. The CDR3 covers 13 residues.

The J gene is TRBJ2-5, the V gene TRBV4-1; possibly TRBD1 for D (5 bases). The CDR3 extends over 14 amino acids. The germline V and J ends were trimmed by 7 bases and 5 bases, with 17 bases remaining between them. The V gene's germline CDR1 is MGHRA and CDR2 YSYEKL. The CDR3 nucleotides are TGCGCCAGCAACCCCTCTCTCAGGGCCGAGACCCAGTACTTC. Translation gives CASNPSLRAETQYF.

The chain combines TRBV30 with TRBJ1-1, with D uncertain. Germline V lookup: CDR1 GTSNPN, CDR2 SVGIG (reference sequence). Trimming took 5 bases from V and 0 from J, leaving 10 bases between them. This CDR3 is 13 amino acids long. The CDR3 coding sequence is TGTGCCTGGGCCCAGGTGATGAACACTGAAGCTTTCTTT. It translates to CAWAQVMNTEAFF.

This chain connects TRBV18 to TRBJ1-2, with 7 bases matching TRBD1. CDR1 KGHSH and CDR2 LQKENI come from the germline V gene. The CDR3 contains 15 residues. V shed 0 bases, J shed 7 bases, and the junction held 8 bases outside the gene matches. CDR3 nucleotides: TGTGCCAGCTCACCACCGTCCGGACAGGATCCTGGCTACACCTTC. This translates into CASSPPSGQDPGYTF.

The chain couples TRBV6-5 to TRBJ1-1; D remains unclear. V was shortened by 0 bases and J by 6 bases, with 11 bases between the two germline ends. The CDR3 extends over 14 amino acids. Germline CDR1 is MNHEY and CDR2 is SVGAGI. In DNA form, the CDR3 reads TGTGCCAGCAGTTACTCGAGCGGGATCCCTGAAGCTTTCTTT. Its translation is CASSYSSGIPEAFF.

This chain uses TRBV10-1 with TRBJ1-1; possible D gene TRBD1, 6 bases. The CDR3 is made up of 13 amino acids. Germline V CDR1 and CDR2: WNHNN, SYGVQD (reference sequence). Trimming cost V 7 bases and J 14 bases, with 23 bases left between them. The CDR3 sequence: CASNSIIGDKFFF. Here the CDR3 DNA reads TGCGCCAGCAACTCCATCATCGGGGACAAATTCTTCTTT.

The V call is TRBV5-6, the J call TRBJ1-1; D remains ambiguous. The CDR3 has 13 residues. Looked up from germline, CDR1 is SGHDT and CDR2 is YYEEEE. Between the trimmed V and J ends, which lost 2 bases and 4 bases, there was a span of 9 bases. CDR3 DNA: TGTGCCAGCAGCTTCGGACGGGGCACTGAAGCTTTCTTT. The encoded protein is CASSFGRGTEAFF.

The J gene is TRBJ1-2, the V gene TRBV9; possible D gene TRBD1, 5 bases. Germline V CDR1 and CDR2: SGDLS, YYNGEE. V lost 0 bases to trimming and J lost 5 bases, with 14 bases between them. This CDR3 spans 15 amino acids. CDR3 bases: TGTGCCAGCAGCGTAGATACCTCAGGGATTTATGGCTACACCTTC. Amino acids: CASSVDTSGIYGYTF.

The DNA for the CDR3 is TGTGCCAGCAGTGAAGCTGGGCAAGCCAATCAGCCCCAGCATTTT. As protein: CASSEAGQANQPQHF. The chain uses TRBV6-1 and TRBJ1-5; the D is unclear. In germline, CDR1 is MNHNS, CDR2 SASEGT. With 0 bases removed from V and 3 bases from J, the gap between germline ends came to 9 bases. CDR3 length equals 15 residues.

This chain links TRBV7-8 with TRBJ2-5; D remains ambiguous. The CDR3 runs 11 residues. Trimming shortened V by 3 bases and J by 5 bases, and 4 bases separated the two germline ends. Looked up from germline, CDR1 is SGHVS and CDR2 is FQNEAQ. The CDR3 reads CASSFRETQYF. The CDR3 coding sequence is TGTGCCAGCAGCTTCCGGGAGACCCAGTACTTC.

This chain connects TRBV5-1 to TRBJ2-1; TRBD1 is a possible D gene (6 bases). CDR1 and CDR2 (germline): SGHRS, YFSETQ. The CDR3 has 17 residues. With 1 base removed from V and 8 bases from J, the gap between germline ends came to 22 bases. The CDR3 spells CASSLTGKRGHSDEQFF. CDR3 DNA: TGCGCCAGCAGCTTGACAGGGAAACGCGGTCACTCCGATGAGCAGTTCTTC. The whole variable domain, filled in from reference TRBV5-1 and TRBJ2-1, reads KAGVTQTPRYLIKTRGQQVTLSCSPISGHRSVSWYQQTPGQGLQFLFEYFSETQRNKGNFPGRFSGRQFSNSRSEMNVSTLELGDSALYLCASSLTGKRGHSDEQFFGPGTRLTVL.

The genes are TRBV5-1 and TRBJ2-1; 14 nucleotides align to TRBD2. The germline CDR1 and CDR2 sequences are SGHRS and YFSETQ. J was trimmed by 9 bases and V by 3 bases; bases with no gene match: 11. This CDR3 has 17 residues. The CDR3 nucleotides read TGCGCCAGCAGCTCTACCGGGACTAGCGGGGGATCGGGTGAGCAGTTCTTC. Translated: CASSSTGTSGGSGEQFF.

Only one count was recorded for this clone. V is TRBV7-3 and J is TRBJ1-6; TRBD1 is a possible D gene (5 bases). The CDR3 runs 16 residues. CDR1 is SGHTA and CDR2 is FQGTGA in the germline V gene. The germline V and J ends were trimmed by 0 bases and 3 bases, with 9 bases remaining between them. CDR3 nucleotides: TGTGCCAGCAGCTTAACGGAACAGGTCTATAATTCACCCCTCCACTTT. It yields the protein CASSLTEQVYNSPLHF.

J is TRBJ1-4 and V is TRBV6-5; D gene ambiguous. Germline V lookup: CDR1 MNHEY, CDR2 SVGAGI. The CDR3 has 13 residues. The V end was cut by 6 bases, the J end by 10 bases, with 15 bases between. The CDR3 region has the DNA TGTGCCAGCAGGGAACCGGGAGGAGGAAAACTGTTTTTT. This encodes CASREPGGGKLFF.

The gene calls are TRBV28 and TRBJ1-5; D is undetermined. CDR1 MDHEN and CDR2 SYDVKM come from the germline V gene. V dropped 3 bases and J dropped 0 bases, with 12 bases sitting between them. This CDR3 has 16 residues. The CDR3 here is CASSLLQLNSNQPQHF. CDR3 sequence (DNA): TGTGCCAGCAGTTTGTTGCAGTTAAATAGCAATCAGCCCCAGCATTTT.

The chain recombines TRBV28 with TRBJ2-7; 10 bases are shared with TRBD2. The germline gives CDR1 MDHEN, CDR2 SYDVKM. This CDR3 spans 16 amino acids. J lost 3 bases, V lost 6 bases, and 11 bases had no gene match. CDR3 DNA: TGTGCCAGCAGCCCGCCTGGGGGACTAGCGCTCTACGAGCAGTACTTC. Protein: CASSPPGGLALYEQYF.

The chain joins TRBV30 to TRBJ1-2; tentatively, D is TRBD1 (5 bases). The CDR3 spans 13 residues. Germline V gives CDR1 GTSNPN, CDR2 SVGIG (reference sequence). V was clipped by 1 base and J by 3 bases, with 9 bases between them. CDR3 sequence reads: CAWSGGRYYGYTF. The CDR3 region has the DNA TGTGCCTGGAGTGGGGGCAGGTACTATGGCTACACCTTC.

This clone was observed once. The J gene is TRBJ2-7, the V gene TRBV7-6, with D hard to call. CDR3 length: 14 amino acids. Germline V gives CDR1 SGHVS, CDR2 FNYEAQ. V was shortened by 1 base and J by 1 base, with 8 bases between the two germline ends. The CDR3, as DNA: TGTGCCAGCAGCTTAGGACACCAATCCTACGAGCAGTACTTC. This translates into CASSLGHQSYEQYF.

The J gene is TRBJ1-5, the V gene TRBV6-5, with a tentative D call TRBD1 (5 bases). CDR3 length: 13 residues. Trimming left V 6 bases short and J 3 bases short, with 9 bases between. Germline CDR1 is MNHEY and CDR2 is SVGAGI. CDR3: CASRSQDNQPQHF. The DNA of the CDR3 is TGTGCCAGCAGGTCACAGGACAATCAGCCCCAGCATTTT.